These 8 T cell receptor beta chains share one sample of origin, sequenced in a study of persistence of HIV-infected CD4 T cells. The libraries were made with immunoSEQ version 4 in survey mode. Assay: immunoSEQ multiplex PCR; the TCRdb copy retains only in-frame clones and omits some. The sample consists of about 51,000 clones, just under 90% of them appearing once. For these TCRs, the target antigens are not known. This nonspecific control used anti-CD3/anti-CD28 bead stimulation of CD4+ T cells. CD4+ T cells upregulating both CD40 ligand and CD69 were sorted as responding cells. The input for sequencing was CD4+ T cells sorted from PBMCs after approximately 19-hour stimulation, taken from a patient who received antiretroviral therapy. The receptors were gathered from an adult woman with HIV who was CMV-seropositive.

V and J are TRBV20-1 and TRBJ2-7; 8 bases map to TRBD1. The CDR3 extends over 18 amino acids. V gave up 3 bases and J gave up 1 base; unmatched junction bases: 17. Germline V gives CDR1 DFQATT, CDR2 SNEGSKA (reference sequence). CDR3 sequence: CSASDINPGTGGSYEQYF. The CDR3 nucleotides read TGCAGTGCTAGTGACATAAATCCTGGGACAGGAGGATCCTACGAGCAGTACTTC.

The table lists this clone with a count of one. The chain carries TRBV20-1 and TRBJ2-1; no definite D call. This CDR3 contains 14 residues. V was shortened by 3 bases and J by 1 base, with 10 bases between the two germline ends. Looked up from germline, CDR1 is DFQATT and CDR2 is SNEGSKA (reference sequence). The CDR3 nucleotides read TGCAGTGCTAGTAGGTTAGCTTCCTACAATGAGCAGTTCTTC. Its protein product is CSASRLASYNEQFF.

The chain links TRBV7-9 to TRBJ1-4; tentatively, D is TRBD1 (5 bases). CDR3 length: 15 amino acids. V gave up 5 bases and J gave up 3 bases, with 13 bases separating them. Germline lookup yields CDR1 SEHNR and CDR2 FQNEAQ (reference sequence). The CDR3 reads CASSPGDSSNEKLFF. The CDR3 DNA follows: TGTGCCAGCAGCCCCGGCGACAGCTCTAATGAAAAACTGTTTTTT.

A single count supports this clone. This rearrangement joins TRBV5-1 to TRBJ2-7; perhaps D is TRBD1 or TRBD2 (5 bases each). With 0 bases removed from V and 4 bases from J, the gap between germline ends came to 14 bases. In germline, CDR1 is SGHRS, CDR2 YFSETQ. The CDR3 consists of 15 residues. CDR3 DNA: TGCGCCAGCAGCTTGGCCGGGGACCCCGGGTACGAGCAGTACTTC. As protein: CASSLAGDPGYEQYF.

The rearrangement joins TRBV7-8 to TRBJ2-3; D unclear. V gave up 1 base and J gave up 6 bases, with 11 bases separating them. This CDR3 region has 14 residues. Looked up from germline, CDR1 is SGHVS and CDR2 is FQNEAQ. The DNA for the CDR3 is TGTGCCAGCAGCTTAGGACGTGGTGGCGATACGCAGTATTTT. This codes for CASSLGRGGDTQYF.

The chain is built from TRBV2 and TRBJ2-3; D not resolved. The V gene's germline CDR1 is SNHLY and CDR2 FYNNEI. Trimming took 6 bases from V and 1 from J, leaving 11 bases between them. The CDR3 is made up of 14 amino acids. The CDR3 is CASRNADGTDTQYF. The CDR3 DNA is TGTGCCAGCAGAAATGCCGACGGCACAGATACGCAGTATTTT. The whole variable domain, remainder taken from reference TRBV2 and TRBJ2-3, is EPEVTQTPSHQVTQMGQEVILRCVPISNHLYFYWYRQILGQKVEFLVSFYNNEISEKSEIFDDQFSVERPDGSNFTLKIRSTKLEDSAMYFCASRNADGTDTQYFGPGTRLTVL.

J is TRBJ1-1 and V is TRBV12-3 or TRBV12-4; TRBD1 might be the D (6 bases). Trimming cost V 3 bases and J 8 bases, with 13 bases left between them. This CDR3 has 13 amino acids. The CDR3 nucleotides are TGTGCCAGCAGTTTGGGGGCGAGGGCGGAAGCTTTCTTT. Protein product: CASSLGARAEAFF.

The V and J genes are TRBV7-5 and TRBJ1-2; TRBD1 is taken as the D call from the table, unchecked against the DNA. TRBV7-5 is reported as a pseudogene. The CDR3 sequence is 18 residues long. CDR3 bases: TGTGTCAGAAGCGGTACCGGGACAGAGAGCCCTTTTAACTATGGCTACACCTTC. Protein sequence: CVRSGTGTESPFNYGYTF.